These T cell receptor beta chains were read from a single sample in a study of blood T cell repertoires in COVID-19. Sequencing was performed with immunoSEQ multiplex PCR; in TCRdb, only in-frame clones are kept and a portion is missing. The sample includes about 220,000 clones, roughly 81% of them seen just once. The sequencing input was peripheral blood. These receptors all stem from a man in his fifties who had recovered from COVID-19. Each CDR3 is given with its conserved first and last residue. The D gene is left open where the match is weak. Where a row states a size, it is once, few, many or the class of an expanded clone; other rows omit it.

clone size	D gene	V gene	J gene	CDR3 protein	CDR3 DNA
-	TRBD1	TRBV28	TRBJ1-5	CASSPARTGGNQPQHF	TGTGCCAGCAGTCCGGCTAGGACAGGGGGCAATCAGCCCCAGCATTTT
-	-	TRBV6-7	TRBJ2-7	CASSYSGATYEQYF	TGTGCCAGCAGTTACTCAGGGGCAACTTACGAGCAGTACTTC
-	TRBD1	TRBV4-2	TRBJ1-1	CASYGGGQGNTEAFF	TGTGCCAGCTACGGCGGGGGACAGGGCAACACTGAAGCTTTCTTT
many	TRBD1	TRBV6-5	TRBJ1-2	CASSSHVGTGSYGYTF	TGTGCCAGCAGTTCTCACGTTGGGACAGGAAGCTATGGCTACACCTTC
-	-	TRBV10-2	TRBJ2-3	CASSEIPGSTDTQYF	TGCGCCAGCAGTGAAATTCCAGGGAGCACAGATACGCAGTATTTT
-	-	TRBV2	TRBJ2-2	CATISGTNTGELFF	TGTGCCACCATAAGCGGAACGAACACCGGGGAGCTGTTTTTT
-	TRBD2	TRBV4-1	TRBJ2-1	CASSQDKGLAGGNEQFF	TGCGCCAGCAGCCAAGATAAGGGACTAGCGGGAGGAAATGAGCAGTTCTTC
-	-	TRBV18	TRBJ1-5	CASSPPGGGMNQPQHF	TGTGCCAGCTCACCGCCGGGAGGGGGTATGAATCAGCCCCAGCATTTT
-	TRBD2	TRBV27	TRBJ2-7	CASRLTSGTEQYF	TGTGCCAGCAGGCTTACTAGCGGGACCGAGCAGTACTTC
-	TRBD1	TRBV19	TRBJ1-2	CASSITPGQGTTITGYTF	TGTGCCAGTAGTATAACCCCGGGACAGGGAACTACGATAACTGGCTACACCTTC
-	-	TRBV28	TRBJ1-6	CASSAGHRRLNSPLHF	TGTGCCAGCAGTGCAGGACACCGGCGGTTGAATTCACCCCTCCACTTT
few	TRBD1	TRBV15	TRBJ1-5	CATRGPDRGNQPQHF	TGTGCCACCAGGGGCCCAGACAGGGGAAATCAGCCCCAGCATTTT
-	TRBD2	TRBV29-1	TRBJ2-1	CSVVGLAGETSYNEQFF	TGCAGCGTTGTCGGGCTAGCGGGAGAAACATCCTACAATGAGCAGTTCTTC
-	-	TRBV10-3	TRBJ1-1	CAISEGGARGTEAFF	TGTGCCATCAGTGAGGGTGGGGCGCGGGGGACTGAAGCTTTCTTT
-	TRBD1	TRBV4-1	TRBJ1-4	CASSRQGFTNEKLFF	TGCGCCAGCAGCCGACAGGGGTTCACTAATGAAAAACTGTTTTTT
-	TRBD1	TRBV9	TRBJ1-2	CASRPDRGEGYTF	TGTGCCAGCAGACCGGACAGGGGGGAAGGCTACACCTTC
-	TRBD2	TRBV6-6	TRBJ2-3	CASRGTSGDTQYF	TGTGCCAGCAGGGGGACTAGCGGAGATACGCAGTATTTT
-	TRBD2	TRBV10-2	TRBJ2-1	CASSESNGLAAQFF	TGCGCCAGCAGTGAGTCGAATGGGCTAGCGGCGCAGTTCTTC
-	-	TRBV3-1/TRBV3-2	TRBJ2-2	CASSQSLGDGRQNTGELFF	TGTGCCAGCAGCCAAAGTTTAGGGGATGGCAGGCAGAACACCGGGGAGCTGTTTTTT
-	-	TRBV30	TRBJ1-2	CAWWQRANYGYTF	TGTGCCTGGTGGCAGAGGGCTAACTATGGCTACACCTTC
-	-	TRBV7-2	TRBJ2-6	CASSFAGASSGANVLTF	TGTGCCAGCAGCTTCGCAGGGGCCTCCTCTGGGGCCAACGTCCTGACTTTC
-	TRBD1	TRBV6-5	TRBJ1-6	CASRGQVDNSPLHF	TGTGCCAGCAGGGGACAGGTGGATAATTCACCCCTCCACTTT
few	TRBD1	TRBV6-5	TRBJ1-6	CASRNRGGPLHF	TGTGCCAGCAGGAACAGGGGGGGACCCCTCCACTTT
-	TRBD2	TRBV29-1	TRBJ2-2	CSVGGGLAGHTGELFF	TGCAGCGTTGGGGGGGGACTAGCGGGACACACCGGGGAGCTGTTTTTT
-	TRBD1	TRBV27	TRBJ1-1	CASSLSYRGRSEAFF	TGTGCCAGCAGTTTGAGTTATAGGGGGCGCTCTGAAGCTTTCTTT
-	TRBD2	TRBV5-6	TRBJ2-2	CASSFGGTSPGELFF	TGTGCCAGCAGCTTTGGCGGGACTAGCCCCGGGGAGCTGTTTTTT
-	-	TRBV12-3/TRBV12-4	TRBJ2-1	CASSPGHPGEQFF	TGTGCCAGCAGTCCGGGACATCCGGGTGAGCAGTTCTTC
-	-	TRBV30	TRBJ1-5	CAWSRRGNQPQHF	TGTGCCTGGAGTCGCAGGGGAAATCAGCCCCAGCATTTT
-	TRBD2	TRBV11-3	TRBJ2-3	CASSLSRYGRTDTQYF	TGTGCCAGCAGCTTATCAAGATACGGGAGGACAGATACGCAGTATTTT
-	-	TRBV5-4	TRBJ2-2	CASSWASVTGELFF	TGTGCCAGCAGCTGGGCATCGGTGACCGGGGAGCTGTTTTTT
-	-	TRBV28	TRBJ2-3	CASSPVRTSTDTQYF	TGTGCCAGCAGCCCAGTGCGGACTAGCACAGATACGCAGTATTTT
-	TRBD2	TRBV6-1	TRBJ2-4	CASSEAHGLAVQNIQYF	TGTGCCAGCAGTGAAGCGCACGGACTAGCGGTCCAAAACATTCAGTACTTC
-	TRBD1	TRBV19	TRBJ1-1	CASTRTGANTEAFF	TGTGCCAGTACAAGGACAGGAGCGAACACTGAAGCTTTCTTT
-	TRBD2	TRBV30	TRBJ2-7	CAWSSQHRSTGGEQYF	TGTGCCTGGAGTTCCCAGCACAGGTCGACGGGGGGGGAGCAGTACTTC
-	TRBD2	TRBV19	TRBJ2-3	CASRNLWGDKRESADTQYF	TGTGCCAGTAGAAACCTGTGGGGGGATAAGCGGGAGAGTGCAGATACGCAGTATTTT
-	-	TRBV11-2	TRBJ2-7	CASSLGRTVSYEQYF	TGTGCCAGCAGCTTAGGAAGGACAGTTTCCTACGAGCAGTACTTC
few	-	TRBV19	TRBJ2-1	CASSWDNSYNEQFF	TGTGCCAGTAGTTGGGACAACTCCTACAATGAGCAGTTCTTC
-	TRBD1	TRBV5-1	TRBJ2-4	CASSPGTGRIIAKNIQYF	TGCGCCAGCAGCCCCGGGACAGGGCGGATAATAGCCAAAAACATTCAGTACTTC
few	-	TRBV11-2	TRBJ1-6	CASSVTANNSPLHF	TGTGCCAGCAGCGTGACAGCAAATAATTCACCCCTCCACTTT
-	-	TRBV28	TRBJ2-1	CASSLATPYNEQFF	TGTGCCAGCAGTTTAGCGACACCCTACAATGAGCAGTTCTTC
-	TRBD2	TRBV9	TRBJ2-3	CASSAAGVSTDTQYF	TGTGCCAGCAGCGCAGCGGGAGTTAGCACAGATACGCAGTATTTT
-	TRBD1	TRBV28	TRBJ1-6	CASSPHGQARNSPLHF	TGTGCCAGCAGTCCACATGGACAGGCTAGGAATTCACCCCTCCACTTT
-	-	TRBV6-5	TRBJ1-2	CASRYTGGYTF	TGTGCCAGCAGGTACACGGGTGGCTACACCTTC
many	TRBD1	TRBV30	TRBJ1-1	CAWSVGQINTEAFF	TGTGCCTGGAGTGTGGGACAGATTAACACTGAAGCTTTCTTT
-	-	TRBV11-2	TRBJ2-7	CASSLYYEQYF	TGTGCCAGCAGCTTATATTACGAGCAGTACTTC
-	TRBD1	TRBV6-2/TRBV6-3	TRBJ2-2	CASSTPHRTGVAGELFF	TGTGCCAGCAGTACCCCACACCGGACAGGGGTGGCCGGGGAGCTGTTTTTT
-	TRBD1	TRBV28	TRBJ2-7	CASSDSGTGGYEQYF	TGTGCCAGCAGTGACTCCGGGACAGGGGGCTACGAGCAGTACTTC
once	TRBD1	TRBV10-3	TRBJ2-3	CASQRQGDTDTQYF	TGTGCCAGCCAAAGACAGGGGGATACAGATACGCAGTATTTT
-	TRBD1	TRBV15	TRBJ1-2	CATSRGRQGMVSGYTF	TGTGCCACCAGCAGAGGACGACAGGGAATGGTGTCTGGCTACACCTTC
-	-	TRBV5-4	TRBJ1-1	CASSLTGMNTEAFF	TGTGCCAGCAGCTTGACAGGGATGAACACTGAAGCTTTCTTT
-	-	TRBV4-2	TRBJ2-1	CASSQDVGGIYNEQFF	TGTGCCAGCAGCCAAGATGTCGGCGGGATATACAATGAGCAGTTCTTC
-	TRBD1	TRBV10-3	TRBJ2-7	CAISDPGQGAYEQYF	TGTGCCATCAGTGACCCGGGACAGGGGGCTTACGAGCAGTACTTC
-	TRBD2	TRBV5-1	TRBJ2-5	CASSPGTSRGETQYF	TGCGCCAGCAGCCCAGGGACTAGCCGTGGGGAGACCCAGTACTTC
few	-	TRBV28	TRBJ2-7	CASSFIGGSPYEQYF	TGTGCCAGCAGTTTTATCGGCGGATCACCCTACGAGCAGTACTTC
-	-	TRBV11-3	TRBJ2-1	CASSPRLGSYNEQFF	TGTGCCAGCAGCCCCCGTTTGGGGAGCTACAATGAGCAGTTCTTC
-	TRBD2	TRBV6-5	TRBJ2-7	CASSRGGPYEQYF	TGTGCCAGCAGCCGGGGGGGCCCCTACGAGCAGTACTTC